Listed here is a single TCR beta chain. Germline V CDR1 and CDR2: LNHDA, SQIVND (reference sequence). V lost 6 bases, J lost 0 bases, and 20 bases lay in between. The CDR3 loop spans 17 amino acids. The sample belongs to a study of PD-1 blockade in classical Hodgkin lymphoma. Data came from immunoSEQ multiplex PCR; TCRdb stores just in-frame clones and leaves some out. The sample carries 150,000 or so clones, approximately 72% recorded once. All patients relapsed after autologous stem cell transplantation, and brentuximab vedotin exposure varied. Patients reached a best response of complete response, partial response or progressive disease.

The source was peripheral blood mononuclear cells (PBMCs), collected before the second cycle of nivolumab. The chain couples TRBV19 to TRBJ1-1; TRBD1 might be the D (6 bases). The TCR was taken from a human donor with classical Hodgkin lymphoma. CDR3 DNA sequence: TGTGCCAGTAGCCTCTCTTGGGGGGGGCGGATGAACACTGAAGCTTTCTTT. Residues: CASSLSWGGRMNTEAFF. Based on the CDR3 plus reference TRBV19 and TRBJ1-1, the full variable domain is DGGITQSPKYLFRKEGQNVTLSCEQNLNHDAMYWYRQDPGQGLRLIYYSQIVNDFQKGDIAEGYSVSREKKESFPLTVTSAQKNPTAFYLCASSLSWGGRMNTEAFFGQGTRLTVV.